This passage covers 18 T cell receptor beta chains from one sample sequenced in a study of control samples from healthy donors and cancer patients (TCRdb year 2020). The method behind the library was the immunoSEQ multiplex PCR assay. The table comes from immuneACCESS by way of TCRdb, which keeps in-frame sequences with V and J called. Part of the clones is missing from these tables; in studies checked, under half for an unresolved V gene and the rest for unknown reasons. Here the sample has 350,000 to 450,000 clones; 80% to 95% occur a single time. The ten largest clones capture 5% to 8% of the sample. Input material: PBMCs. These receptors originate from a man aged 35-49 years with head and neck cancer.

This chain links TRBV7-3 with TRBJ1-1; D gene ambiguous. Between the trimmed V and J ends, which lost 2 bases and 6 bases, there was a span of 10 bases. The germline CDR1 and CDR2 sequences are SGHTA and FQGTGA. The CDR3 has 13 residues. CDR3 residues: CASSLWTGSEAFF. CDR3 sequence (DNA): TGTGCCAGCAGCTTATGGACGGGCTCTGAAGCTTTCTTT.

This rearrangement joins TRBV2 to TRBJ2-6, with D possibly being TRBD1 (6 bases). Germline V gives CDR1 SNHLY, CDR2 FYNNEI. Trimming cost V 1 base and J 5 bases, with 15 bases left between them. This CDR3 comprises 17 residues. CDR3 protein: CASSEEGVLSWANVLTF. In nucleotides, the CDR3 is TGTGCCAGCAGTGAAGAGGGGGTGCTCTCCTGGGCCAACGTCCTGACTTTC.

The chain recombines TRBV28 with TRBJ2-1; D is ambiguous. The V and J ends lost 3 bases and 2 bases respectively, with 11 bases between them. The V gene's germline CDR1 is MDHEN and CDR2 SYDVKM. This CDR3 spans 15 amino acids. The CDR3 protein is CASSLIDMPYNEQFF. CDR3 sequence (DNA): TGTGCCAGCAGTTTGATAGACATGCCCTACAATGAGCAGTTCTTC.

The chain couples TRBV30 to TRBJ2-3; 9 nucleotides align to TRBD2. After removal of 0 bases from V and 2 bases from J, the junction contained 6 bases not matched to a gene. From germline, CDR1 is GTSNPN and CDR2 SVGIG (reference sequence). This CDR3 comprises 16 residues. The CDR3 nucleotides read TGTGCCTGGAGTGTAATAGTAGCGGGGGCCACAGATACGCAGTATTTT. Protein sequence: CAWSVIVAGATDTQYF.

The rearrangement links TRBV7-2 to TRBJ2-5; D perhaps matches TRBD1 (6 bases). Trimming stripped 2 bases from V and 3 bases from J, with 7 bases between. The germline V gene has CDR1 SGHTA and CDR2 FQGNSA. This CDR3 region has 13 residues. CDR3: CASSLRTEETQYF. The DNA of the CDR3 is TGTGCCAGCAGCTTACGGACAGAAGAGACCCAGTACTTC.

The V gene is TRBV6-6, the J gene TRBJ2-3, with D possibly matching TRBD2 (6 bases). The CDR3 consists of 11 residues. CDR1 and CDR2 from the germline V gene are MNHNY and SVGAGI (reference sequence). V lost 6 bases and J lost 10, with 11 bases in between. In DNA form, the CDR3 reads TGTGCCAGCAGCCAGGGCGGGGCGCAGTATTTT. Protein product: CASSQGGAQYF.

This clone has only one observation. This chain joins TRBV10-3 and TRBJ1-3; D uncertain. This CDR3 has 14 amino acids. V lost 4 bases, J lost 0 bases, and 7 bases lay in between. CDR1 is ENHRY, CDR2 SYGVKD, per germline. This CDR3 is CAISVGVSGNTIYF. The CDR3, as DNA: TGTGCCATCAGTGTTGGAGTCTCTGGAAACACCATATATTTT.

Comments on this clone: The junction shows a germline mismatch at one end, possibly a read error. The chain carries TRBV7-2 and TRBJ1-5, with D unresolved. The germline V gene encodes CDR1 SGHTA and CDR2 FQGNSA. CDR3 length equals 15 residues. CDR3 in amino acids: CASSLGLSSGQPQHF. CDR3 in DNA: TGTGCCAGCAGTTTAGGGCTCTCATCGGGCCAGCCCCAGCATTTT.

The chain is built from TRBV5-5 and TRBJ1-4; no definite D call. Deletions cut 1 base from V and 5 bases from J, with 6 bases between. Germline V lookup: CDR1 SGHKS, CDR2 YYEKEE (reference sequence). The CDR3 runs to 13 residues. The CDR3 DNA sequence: TGTGCCAGCAGCTTGAGCAGAAATGAAAAACTGTTTTTT. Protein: CASSLSRNEKLFF.

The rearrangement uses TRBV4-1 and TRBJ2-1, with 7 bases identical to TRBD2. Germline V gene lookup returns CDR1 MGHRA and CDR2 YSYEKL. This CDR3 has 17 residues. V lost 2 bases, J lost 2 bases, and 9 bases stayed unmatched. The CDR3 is CASSQRGGSSPYNEQFF. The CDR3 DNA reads TGCGCCAGCAGCCAAAGAGGCGGGAGCTCTCCCTACAATGAGCAGTTCTTC.

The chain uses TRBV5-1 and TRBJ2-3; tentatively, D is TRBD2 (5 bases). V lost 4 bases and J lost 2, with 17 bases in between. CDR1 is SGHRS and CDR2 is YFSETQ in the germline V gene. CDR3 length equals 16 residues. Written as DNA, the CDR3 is TGCGCCAGCAGCCCACCCCTCCAGAGGGACACAGATACGCAGTATTTT. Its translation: CASSPPLQRDTDTQYF.

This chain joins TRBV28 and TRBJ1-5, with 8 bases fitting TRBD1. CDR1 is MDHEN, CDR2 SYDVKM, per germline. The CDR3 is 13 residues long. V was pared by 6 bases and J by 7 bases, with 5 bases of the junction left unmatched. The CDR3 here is CASSRGRDQPQHF. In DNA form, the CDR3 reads TGTGCCAGCAGCAGGGGGCGGGACCAGCCCCAGCATTTT.

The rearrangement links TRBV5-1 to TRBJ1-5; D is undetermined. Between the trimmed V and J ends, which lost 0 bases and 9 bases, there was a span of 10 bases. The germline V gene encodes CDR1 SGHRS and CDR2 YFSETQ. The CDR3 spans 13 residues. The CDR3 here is CASSLDPGGPQHF. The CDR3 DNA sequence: TGCGCCAGCAGCTTGGACCCCGGTGGGCCCCAGCATTTT.

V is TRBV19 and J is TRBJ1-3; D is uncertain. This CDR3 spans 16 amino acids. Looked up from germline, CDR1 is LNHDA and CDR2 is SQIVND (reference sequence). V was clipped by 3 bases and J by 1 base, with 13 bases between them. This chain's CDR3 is CASSIQPPSSGNTIYF. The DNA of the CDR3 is TGTGCCAGTAGTATCCAGCCCCCGAGTTCTGGAAACACCATATATTTT. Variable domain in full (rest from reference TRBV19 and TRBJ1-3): DGGITQSPKYLFRKEGQNVTLSCEQNLNHDAMYWYRQDPGQGLRLIYYSQIVNDFQKGDIAEGYSVSREKKESFPLTVTSAQKNPTAFYLCASSIQPPSSGNTIYFGEGSWLTVV.

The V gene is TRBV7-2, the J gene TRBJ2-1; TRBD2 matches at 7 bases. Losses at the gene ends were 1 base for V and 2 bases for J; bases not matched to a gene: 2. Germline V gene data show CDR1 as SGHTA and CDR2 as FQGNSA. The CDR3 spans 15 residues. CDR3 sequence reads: CASSLGLAAYNEQFF. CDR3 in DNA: TGTGCCAGCAGCTTAGGACTAGCCGCCTACAATGAGCAGTTCTTC.

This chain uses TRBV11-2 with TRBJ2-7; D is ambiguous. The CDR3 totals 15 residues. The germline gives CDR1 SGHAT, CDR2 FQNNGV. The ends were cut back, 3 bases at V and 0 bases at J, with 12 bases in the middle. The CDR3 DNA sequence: TGTGCCAGCAGCTTGAATAGGTTCAGCTCCTACGAGCAGTACTTC. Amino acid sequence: CASSLNRFSSYEQYF.

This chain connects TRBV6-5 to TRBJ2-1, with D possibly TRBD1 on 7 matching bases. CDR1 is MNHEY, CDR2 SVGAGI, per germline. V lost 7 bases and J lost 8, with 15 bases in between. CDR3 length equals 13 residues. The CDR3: CASTRGGGDEQFF. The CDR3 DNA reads TGTGCCAGCACCCGAGGGGGCGGGGATGAGCAGTTCTTC.

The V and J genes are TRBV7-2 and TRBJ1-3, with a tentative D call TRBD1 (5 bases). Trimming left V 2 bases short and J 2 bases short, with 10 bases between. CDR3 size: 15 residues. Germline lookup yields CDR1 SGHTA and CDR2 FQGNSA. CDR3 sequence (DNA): TGTGCCAGCAGCTTATTGGTAGGGGCTGGAAACACCATATATTTT. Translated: CASSLLVGAGNTIYF.